This TCR beta chain was sequenced during a study of cytomegalovirus exposure and HLA in healthy donors. Germline assignment: CDR1 SGHAT and CDR2 FQNNGV. The trim removed 3 bases at V and 6 bases at J, leaving 8 bases unmatched. This CDR3 spans 15 amino acids. PCR amplification relied on 60 Vbeta primers (plus 13 Jbeta primers). Produced via immunoSEQ multiplex PCR; TCRdb's table is partial and in-frame only. This listing includes 50,000 to 80,000 clones. This receptor was obtained from a woman aged 18-29 years in good health and CMV-seronegative. The V and J genes are TRBV11-2 and TRBJ2-7; 10 nucleotides agree with TRBD1. Source material: PBMCs. CDR3 amino acids: CASSLVRDRGSEQYF. CDR3 nucleotides: TGTGCCAGCAGCTTGGTAAGGGACAGGGGAAGCGAGCAGTACTTC.